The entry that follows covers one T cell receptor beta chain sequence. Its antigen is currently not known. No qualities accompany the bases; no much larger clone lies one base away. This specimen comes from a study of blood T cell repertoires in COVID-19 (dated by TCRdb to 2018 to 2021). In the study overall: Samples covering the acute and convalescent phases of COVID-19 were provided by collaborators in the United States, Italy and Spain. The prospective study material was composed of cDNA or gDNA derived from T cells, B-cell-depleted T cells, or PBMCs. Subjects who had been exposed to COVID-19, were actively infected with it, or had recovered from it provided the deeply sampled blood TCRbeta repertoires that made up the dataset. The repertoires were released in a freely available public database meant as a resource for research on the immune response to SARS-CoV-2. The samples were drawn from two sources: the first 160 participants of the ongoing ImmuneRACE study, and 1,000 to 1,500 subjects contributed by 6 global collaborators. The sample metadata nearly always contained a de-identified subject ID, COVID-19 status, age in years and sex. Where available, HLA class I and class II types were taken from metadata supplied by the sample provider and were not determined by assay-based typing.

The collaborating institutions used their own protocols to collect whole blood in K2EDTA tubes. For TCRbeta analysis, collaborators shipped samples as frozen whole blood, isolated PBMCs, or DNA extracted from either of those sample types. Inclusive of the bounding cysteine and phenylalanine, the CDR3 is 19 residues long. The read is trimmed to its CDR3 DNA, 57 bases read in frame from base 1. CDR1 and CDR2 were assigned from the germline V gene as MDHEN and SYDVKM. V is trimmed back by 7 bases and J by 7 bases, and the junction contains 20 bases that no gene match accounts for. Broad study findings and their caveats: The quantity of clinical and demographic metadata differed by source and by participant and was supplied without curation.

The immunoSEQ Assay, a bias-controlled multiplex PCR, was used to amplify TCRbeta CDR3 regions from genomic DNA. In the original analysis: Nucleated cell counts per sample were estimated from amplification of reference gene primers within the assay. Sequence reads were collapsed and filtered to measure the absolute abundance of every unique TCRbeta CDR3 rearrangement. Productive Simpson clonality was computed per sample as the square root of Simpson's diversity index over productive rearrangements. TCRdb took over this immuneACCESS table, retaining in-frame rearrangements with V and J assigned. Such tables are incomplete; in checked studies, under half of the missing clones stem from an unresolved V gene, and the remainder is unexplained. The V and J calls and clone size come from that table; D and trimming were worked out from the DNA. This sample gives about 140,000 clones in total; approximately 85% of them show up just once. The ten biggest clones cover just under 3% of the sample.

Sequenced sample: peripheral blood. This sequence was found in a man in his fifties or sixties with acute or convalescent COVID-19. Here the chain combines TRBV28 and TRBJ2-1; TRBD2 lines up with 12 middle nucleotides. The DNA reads TGTGCCAGCACCGGGGGGGGATCTCGGGCTAGCGGGAGGGCGAATGAGCAGTTCTTC. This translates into CASTGGGSRASGRANEQFF. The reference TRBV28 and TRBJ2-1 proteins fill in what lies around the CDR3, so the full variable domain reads DVKVTQSSRYLVKRTGEKVFLECVQDMDHENMFWYRQDPGLGLRLIYFSYDVKMKEKGDIPEGYSVSREKKERFSLILESASTNQTSMYLCASTGGGSRASGRANEQFFGPGTRLTVL.